The rows below give T cell receptor beta chains drawn from one sample of a study of blood T cell repertoires in COVID-19. TCRdb's copy holds only in-frame clones and misses some; the assay was immunoSEQ multiplex PCR. This sample has about 300,000 clones, with 85% to 90% found just once. Sequenced sample: PBMCs or T cells enriched from blood (not recorded which). The receptors were gathered from a man younger than 45 who had recovered from COVID-19. The CDR3 runs from the conserved cysteine through the conserved F or W.

v_call,j_call,cdr3_aa
TRBV5-1,TRBJ2-1,CASSLSGNEQFF
TRBV11-2,TRBJ2-1,CASSRLQRGGPNEQFF
TRBV11-2,TRBJ2-3,CASSFRTSGVDTQYF
TRBV6-1,TRBJ2-1,CASSERVGSYNEQFF
TRBV6-5,TRBJ2-3,CASSYSLARGDTQYF
TRBV15,TRBJ1-4,CATSILQASTNEKLFF
TRBV28,TRBJ1-2,CASSPGGGSFYGYTF
TRBV18,TRBJ2-1,CASSPGEGFGQFF
TRBV3-1/TRBV3-2,TRBJ1-2,CASSVQDRVAGYTF
TRBV19,TRBJ1-6,CASSIWQGNSPLHF
TRBV12-3/TRBV12-4,TRBJ2-1,CASTRDTNNEQFF
TRBV14,TRBJ2-5,CASSYRETQYF
TRBV2,TRBJ2-1,CASSGGGTVDEQFF
TRBV7-6,TRBJ2-7,CASSLRDRAHEQYF
TRBV19,TRBJ1-6,CASTIPGTGGVSPLHF
TRBV5-5,TRBJ1-4,CASSLVRGHEKLFF
TRBV13,TRBJ1-6,CASSSVWPYTRGNSPLHF
TRBV19,TRBJ2-2,CASSIPLAGTGELFF
TRBV7-9,TRBJ1-4,CASSPGKTNEKLFF
TRBV5-5,TRBJ1-2,CATRIKQGTNYGYTF
TRBV3-1/TRBV3-2,TRBJ2-2,CASSLLAGHGELFF
TRBV18,TRBJ2-5,CASSPPGTSETQYF
TRBV6-4,TRBJ1-2,CASSDGWRGYTF
TRBV24-1,TRBJ2-2,CATSDVLGTGNTGELFF
TRBV7-7,TRBJ1-1,CASSCLTGAGGSTEAFF
TRBV6-5,TRBJ1-1,CASRIGSNTEAFF
TRBV5-4,TRBJ2-1,CASRRSTGLADTNEQFF
TRBV19,TRBJ1-2,CASSTLGAGDGGYTF
TRBV5-1,TRBJ2-3,CASSLTVTDTQYF
TRBV7-8,TRBJ2-2,CASSLSGWRRTGELFF
TRBV10-3,TRBJ1-3,CAISESPGQGDYTIYF
TRBV5-6,TRBJ2-2,CASSLGLEELFF
TRBV10-2,TRBJ2-1,CASSEAYEQFF
TRBV27,TRBJ2-7,CASRWTGASEQYF
TRBV30,TRBJ2-2,CAWSLPGELFF
TRBV5-1,TRBJ1-2,CASSLNAWDRQVYGYTF
TRBV3-1/TRBV3-2,TRBJ2-3,CASSQVLRGGDTQYF
TRBV11-2,TRBJ2-7,CASSSGTGWYEQYF
TRBV30,TRBJ1-2,CALDSLLSVFFGYTF
TRBV2,TRBJ1-6,CASSEQGRANSPLHF
TRBV13,TRBJ2-3,CASSLGARTSGTDTQYF
TRBV19,TRBJ2-7,CASRGTGLPYEQYF
TRBV29-1,TRBJ2-1,CSVEGTSNEQFF
TRBV19,TRBJ2-1,CASSSSQTSGRRDEQFF
TRBV7-8,TRBJ1-1,CASSFFWGQDTEAFF
TRBV2,TRBJ1-5,CASSTRPQGLGNQPQHF
TRBV28,TRBJ1-2,CASSLGQGSPANYGYTF
TRBV5-1,TRBJ2-5,CASSLGVSGGRLETQYF
TRBV18,TRBJ1-4,CASSPLPVATNEKLFF
TRBV7-9,TRBJ1-5,CASSLLPATGPNQPQHF
TRBV7-2,TRBJ2-7,CASSTGTGASKQYF
TRBV6-5,TRBJ1-2,CASSTQGPGYTF
TRBV6-5,TRBJ2-2,CASSYSDRNTGELFF
TRBV18,TRBJ2-6,CASSPSHNSGANVLTF
TRBV6-6,TRBJ1-5,CASSEDRDSQPQHF